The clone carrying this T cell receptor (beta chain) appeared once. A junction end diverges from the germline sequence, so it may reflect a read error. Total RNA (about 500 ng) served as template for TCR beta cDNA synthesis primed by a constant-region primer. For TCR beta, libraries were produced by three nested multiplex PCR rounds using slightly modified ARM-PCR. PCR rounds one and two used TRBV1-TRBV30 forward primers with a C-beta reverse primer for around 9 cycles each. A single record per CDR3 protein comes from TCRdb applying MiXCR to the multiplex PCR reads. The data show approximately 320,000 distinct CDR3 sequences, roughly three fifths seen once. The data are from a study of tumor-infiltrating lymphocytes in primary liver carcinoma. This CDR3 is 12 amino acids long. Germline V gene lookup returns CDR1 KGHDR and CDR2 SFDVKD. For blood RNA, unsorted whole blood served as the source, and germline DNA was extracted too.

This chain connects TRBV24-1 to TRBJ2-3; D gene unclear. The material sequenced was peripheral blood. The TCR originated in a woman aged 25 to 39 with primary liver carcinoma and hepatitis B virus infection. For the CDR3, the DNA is TGTGCCACCAGTGATTCCACAGATACGCACTATTTT. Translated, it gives CATSDSTDTHYF.